Described below is a single T cell receptor beta chain sequence and its context. The antigen is not known. Some 30,000 T cell genomes (approximately 0.2 ug DNA) went into each sorted-subset replicate. This table comes from immunoSEQ multiplex PCR, and its TCRdb copy is limited to in-frame clones, with some not included. Of over 2,000,000 clones listed, over 85% are singletons. The sample belongs to a study of shared clonotypes between healthy human individuals. About the study: There were three CD4 naive, three CD4 memory, two CD8 naive and one CD8 memory plates per donor. General study results and limits: Sampling used blood alone; tissue repertoires probably differ.

The naive CD8 fraction comprised CD45RO-negative cells positively selected for CCR7 and excluded terminally differentiated effector memory CD45RA+ cells. CDR1 is SGDLS and CDR2 is YYNGEE in the germline V gene. This CDR3 contains 15 residues. J was trimmed by 8 bases and V by 2 bases; bases with no gene match: 6. Sequencing was done on a sample of naive CD8+ T cells from PBMCs. The TCR sequence derives from a man aged 18 to 29 in good health. Some clones in this sample may be carry-over from other donors' samples. The V gene is TRBV9, the J gene TRBJ1-4; 10 bases are shared with TRBD1. The CDR3 reads CASSVGDRGREKLFF. CDR3 nucleotides: TGTGCCAGCAGCGTCGGAGACAGGGGGCGAGAAAAACTGTTTTTT.